Presented here are 25 T cell receptor beta chains from one specimen sequenced in a study of T cells in Graves' hyperthyroidism and ophthalmopathy. Amplification of TCR beta CDR3 regions was performed using RNA transcripts as template. The HTBI primer set served for first-round RT-PCR of the TCR CDR3. Each CDR3 protein gets one entry after TCRdb re-called the multiplex PCR reads with MiXCR. The sample holds under 550,000 distinct CDR3 sequences, about 20% seen once. Sequencing input: blood. Receptors were obtained from a man aged 35-49 years with Graves' ophthalmopathy.

Many counts were recorded for this clonotype. This sequence joins TRBV3-1 and TRBJ1-2; D is unresolved. Per germline, CDR1 LGHDT and CDR2 YNNKEL (reference sequence). This CDR3 spans 13 amino acids. The ends were cut back, 3 bases at V and 2 bases at J, with 7 bases in the middle. DNA for the CDR3: TGTGCCAGCAGCCAGGCGGACAACTATGGCTACACCTTC. This gives the protein CASSQADNYGYTF.

The chain couples TRBV5-4 to TRBJ2-5; D is uncertain. V lost 4 bases and J lost 2, with 12 bases in between. Per the germline V gene, CDR1 is SGHNT and CDR2 is YYREEE (reference sequence). This CDR3 has 14 residues. The CDR3 nucleotides are TGTGCCAGCAGCCCCCGGAATGAGCAAGAGACCCAGTACTTC. Protein: CASSPRNEQETQYF.

In its sample, this clonotype was seen a few times. The chain carries TRBV29-1 and TRBJ1-4; D is ambiguous. The CDR3 length is 13 residues. CDR1 SQVTM and CDR2 ANQGSEA come from the germline V gene. Trimming shortened V by 1 base and J by 8 bases, and 11 bases separated the two germline ends. CDR3 sequence reads: CSVEGSSVEKLFF. The DNA of the CDR3 is TGCAGCGTTGAAGGCAGCTCGGTCGAAAAACTGTTTTTT.

V gene TRBV11-2 combines with J gene TRBJ2-7; D not resolved. The CDR3 runs to 11 residues. Germline V CDR1 and CDR2: SGHAT, FQNNGV. V lost 5 bases and J lost 5, with 7 bases in between. The CDR3 reads CASSAPHEQYF. As DNA, the CDR3 is TGTGCCAGCAGCGCCCCCCACGAGCAGTACTTC.

The rearrangement joins TRBV6-5 to TRBJ2-7; TRBD1 agrees at 8 bases. Germline V gene data show CDR1 as MNHEY and CDR2 as SVGAGI. This CDR3 is built from 14 residues. The trim removed 0 bases at V and 3 bases at J, leaving 1 base unmatched. The CDR3 here is CASSYSDRDYEQYF. In nucleotides, the CDR3 is TGTGCCAGCAGTTACTCGGACAGGGACTACGAGCAGTACTTC.

This clonotype was counted a few times. The rearrangement uses TRBV10-2 and TRBJ2-6, with 8 bases that match TRBD1. V lost 4 bases to trimming and J lost 2 bases; unmatched junction nucleotides: 7. The CDR3 totals 17 residues. CDR1 WSHSY and CDR2 SAAADI come from the germline V gene. For the CDR3, the DNA is TGCGCCAGCAGTGTACCGCGACAGGGGACTGGGGCCAACGTCCTGACTTTC. It yields the protein CASSVPRQGTGANVLTF.

Remarks on this clonotype: One base away lies a much larger clone, so this may be a sequencing read error. J is TRBJ2-7 and V is TRBV4-2; D might be TRBD1 or TRBD2, each matching 5 bases. CDR1 and CDR2 (germline): LGHNA, YNFKEQ. This CDR3 contains 15 residues. Trimming shortened V by 4 bases and J by 5 bases, and 18 bases separated the two germline ends. The CDR3 DNA is TGTGCCAGCAGCCTCCAGGGACGGGGCCCCGACGAGCAGTACTTC. It specifies CASSLQGRGPDEQYF.

Many counts were recorded for this clonotype. The chain carries TRBV28 and TRBJ2-5; TRBD2 agrees at 7 bases. CDR1 is MDHEN and CDR2 is SYDVKM in the germline V gene. The CDR3 is 16 residues long. The V and J ends lost 3 bases and 3 bases, in that order; junction bases with no gene match: 10. The CDR3: CASSLTRRGRKETQYF. In DNA, the CDR3 is TGTGCCAGCAGTTTGACCAGGCGCGGGAGAAAAGAGACCCAGTACTTC.

This clonotype has more than one count but fewer than ten. The V call is TRBV3-1, the J call TRBJ1-1; no definite D call. The germline V gene has CDR1 LGHDT and CDR2 YNNKEL (reference sequence). V was shortened by 2 bases and J by 0 bases, with 7 bases between the two germline ends. This CDR3 region has 14 residues. The CDR3, as DNA: TGTGCCAGCAGCCAAACAAGCATGAACACTGAAGCTTTCTTT. Translating gives CASSQTSMNTEAFF.

The chain recombines TRBV20-1 with TRBJ2-5; TRBD1 agrees at 8 bases. The CDR3 is made up of 12 amino acids. CDR1 DFQATT and CDR2 SNEGSKA come from the germline V gene (reference sequence). Losses at the gene ends were 4 bases for V and 5 bases for J; bases not matched to a gene: 3. CDR3 region: CSATRQGETQYF. Written as DNA, the CDR3 is TGCAGTGCTACTCGACAGGGGGAGACCCAGTACTTC.

This clonotype was detected only a few times. The chain is built from TRBV10-3 and TRBJ2-1, with 10 nucleotides matching TRBD1. Germline CDR1 is ENHRY and CDR2 is SYGVKD. The V segment lost 6 bases and the J segment 4 bases; nucleotides outside the gene matches: 9. The CDR3 is 16 amino acids. The CDR3: CAISDIGTGVYNEQFF. In DNA, the CDR3 is TGTGCCATCAGCGATATCGGGACAGGGGTTTACAATGAGCAGTTCTTC.

The chain joins TRBV12-5 to TRBJ2-7, with 13 bases lining up with TRBD2. Germline V gives CDR1 LGHNT, CDR2 FRNRAP. The trim removed 3 bases at V and 3 bases at J, leaving 17 bases unmatched. This CDR3 is built from 20 residues. The CDR3 here is CASGFRRSELAGGRDYEQYF. The CDR3 DNA reads TGTGCTAGTGGTTTCCGGCGGTCAGAACTAGCGGGAGGGCGAGACTACGAGCAGTACTTC.

The chain links TRBV7-9 to TRBJ1-1; tentative D call: TRBD1 (6 bases). V gave up 0 bases and J gave up 5 bases, with 10 bases separating them. CDR3 length: 14 amino acids. The germline V gene encodes CDR1 SEHNR and CDR2 FQNEAQ (reference sequence). CDR3 DNA: TGTGCCAGCAGCTTAGCTGGAACAGGGACTGAAGCTTTCTTT. Encoded protein: CASSLAGTGTEAFF.

This clonotype was observed a handful of times. Written as DNA, the CDR3 is TGTGCCAGCAGTTACTCGACTCAGGGGGGCTATGGCTACACCTTC. It specifies CASSYSTQGGYGYTF. The chain employs TRBV6-5 and TRBJ1-2, with 7 bases aligning to TRBD1. The germline V gene encodes CDR1 MNHEY and CDR2 SVGAGI. The CDR3 loop spans 15 amino acids. The junction had 5 bases not matched to a gene; V was cut back by 0 bases and J by 4 bases.

This clonotype was seen ten or more times. The J gene is TRBJ1-5, the V gene TRBV30, with 9 positions matching TRBD1. After removal of 2 bases from V and 6 bases from J, the junction contained 5 bases not matched to a gene. The germline gives CDR1 GTSNPN, CDR2 SVGIG (reference sequence). The CDR3 consists of 14 residues. CDR3 sequence: CAWSTGTGRQPQHF. In DNA, the CDR3 is TGTGCCTGGAGTACCGGGACAGGGCGTCAGCCCCAGCATTTT. The whole variable domain, filled in from reference TRBV30 and TRBJ1-5, reads SQTIHQWPATLVQPVGSPLSLECTVEGTSNPNLYWYRQAAGRGLQLLFYSVGIGQISSEVPQNLSASRPQDRQFILSSKKLLLSDSGFYLCAWSTGTGRQPQHFGDGTRLSIL.

This chain connects TRBV12-3 or TRBV12-4 to TRBJ1-3; D ambiguous. The CDR3 is 12 amino acids. V was shortened by 5 bases and J by 0 bases, with 2 bases between the two germline ends. CDR3 DNA: TGTGCCAGCAGTGACTCTGGAAACACCATATATTTT. Protein product: CASSDSGNTIYF.

The chain recombines TRBV27 with TRBJ2-3, with D possibly TRBD2 on 5 matching bases. Germline loops: CDR1 MNHEY, CDR2 SMNVEV (reference sequence). CDR3 length: 15 residues. V was trimmed by 3 bases and J by 2 bases, leaving 12 bases between them. DNA of the CDR3: TGTGCCAGCAGTTTGGACTCACCTTTCACAGATACGCAGTATTTT. As protein: CASSLDSPFTDTQYF.

This clonotype was counted only a few times. The V call is TRBV6-1, the J call TRBJ1-2; the D is unclear. Trimming pared 7 bases from V and 6 bases from J, leaving 15 bases between. The CDR3 contains 13 residues. In germline, CDR1 is MNHNS, CDR2 SASEGT. Here the CDR3 DNA reads TGTGCCAGCACCCTTACTATGGGGAATGGCTACACCTTC. Protein product: CASTLTMGNGYTF.

The chain recombines TRBV6-1 with TRBJ2-3; 7 bases line up with TRBD1. The ends lost 6 bases at V and 4 bases at J; junction bases unmatched: 7. This CDR3 comprises 14 residues. The V gene's germline CDR1 is MNHNS and CDR2 SASEGT. The CDR3 DNA is TGTGCCAGCAGATGGACAGGAGCACCAGATACGCAGTATTTT. This sequence encodes CASRWTGAPDTQYF.

This clonotype was observed a few times. The rearrangement joins TRBV10-3 to TRBJ2-1; no definite D call. Between the trimmed V and J ends, which lost 5 bases and 2 bases, there was a span of 10 bases. Germline loops: CDR1 ENHRY, CDR2 SYGVKD. The CDR3 has 14 residues. The CDR3 bases are TGTGCCATCAGTCCCGCTTACCCCTACAATGAGCAGTTCTTC. This encodes CAISPAYPYNEQFF.

This clonotype was picked up a small number of times. V is TRBV6-1 and J is TRBJ2-3; D is unresolved. Germline lookup yields CDR1 MNHNS and CDR2 SASEGT. The CDR3 is made up of 14 amino acids. CDR3 in DNA: TGTGGCGCAGGTCCCTTTCTGGCTCCAGATACGCAGTATTTT. Amino acids: CGAGPFLAPDTQYF.

The chain has TRBV5-1 and TRBJ1-1; 10 positions agree with TRBD1. The CDR3 contains 13 residues. The junction had 9 bases not matched to a gene; V was cut back by 7 bases and J by 9 bases. Per the germline V gene, CDR1 is SGHRS and CDR2 is YFSETQ. CDR3 nucleotide sequence: TGCGCCAGCGACTCCGGGACAGGGGACAAAGCTTTCTTT. It yields the protein CASDSGTGDKAFF.

The chain has TRBV7-3 and TRBJ2-3; D is unresolved. V was cut by 1 base and J by 5 bases, with 7 bases left in between. The germline gives CDR1 SGHTA, CDR2 FQGTGA. CDR3 length: 13 amino acids. The CDR3 loop is CASSLSHRDTQYF. Written as DNA, the CDR3 is TGTGCCAGCAGCTTAAGCCACCGAGATACGCAGTATTTT.

This clonotype was found a few times. The rearrangement links TRBV7-3 to TRBJ2-3; D remains unclear. The CDR3 contains 15 residues. V lost 1 base and J lost 0, with 8 bases in between. Germline-derived CDR1 and CDR2 are SGHTA and FQGTGA. The DNA for the CDR3 is TGTGCCAGCAGCTTAAGCGTATCTAGCACAGATACGCAGTATTTT. This encodes CASSLSVSSTDTQYF. Full variable domain (remainder filled in from reference TRBV7-3 and TRBJ2-3): GAGVSQTPSNKVTEKGKYVELRCDPISGHTALYWYRQSLGQGPEFLIYFQGTGAADDSGLPNDRFFAVRPEGSVSTLKIQRTERGDSAVYLCASSLSVSSTDTQYFGPGTRLTVL.

The V and J genes are TRBV19 and TRBJ1-5; TRBD1 aligns across 8 bases. This CDR3 is 13 amino acids long. CDR1 is LNHDA, CDR2 SQIVND, per germline (reference sequence). The J segment lost 7 bases and the V segment lost 5 bases, leaving 4 bases of the junction unmatched. Here the CDR3 reads CASSPGQVQPQHF. For the CDR3, the DNA is TGTGCCAGTAGTCCGGGACAGGTCCAGCCCCAGCATTTT.